Sequencing of this TCR beta chain was carried out in a study of blood T cell repertoires in COVID-19. Germline loops: CDR1 MNHEY, CDR2 SVGEGT. The length of the CDR3 is 15 residues. V lost 5 bases to trimming and J lost 7 bases; unmatched junction nucleotides: 8. The assay was immunoSEQ multiplex PCR, and TCRdb's table has in-frame clones only and misses some. The repertoire has roughly 68,000 clones, 82% of them found once; the top ten carry about 16%. This TCR was recovered from an elderly man with active COVID-19. The chain is built from TRBV6-2 or TRBV6-3 and TRBJ2-1, with 10 bases aligning to TRBD1. Sequencing was carried out using peripheral blood. CDR3 bases: TGTGCCAGCAGTGACCGGGACAGGGGAAAAAATGAGCAGTTCTTC. Amino acid sequence: CASSDRDRGKNEQFF.